Here is one TCR beta chain with its context. The data belong to a study of OX40 agonist ivuxolimab in advanced cancers. The data were produced by immunoSEQ multiplex PCR, yet TCRdb's version contains in-frame clones alone and is incomplete. Found here are about 86,000 clones, 70% to 90% of them singletons; the top ten hold approximately 1.5%. This CDR3 comprises 16 residues. V dropped 6 bases and J dropped 0 bases, with 15 bases sitting between them. CDR1 and CDR2 (germline): KGHSH, LQKENI. This sequence originates from an adult with an advanced solid tumor such as melanoma, head and neck, liver or kidney cancer. V gene TRBV18 combines with J gene TRBJ1-3; D unresolved. The source was CD4+ or CD8+ T cells sorted from blood, collected in a trial of the OX40 agonist ivuxolimab. The CDR3 is CASSVSTGISGNTIYF. DNA for the CDR3: TGTGCCAGCTCCGTCTCGACGGGGATCTCTGGAAACACCATATATTTT.